One and the same sample provided the 27 T cell receptor beta chains below, sequenced in a study of cytomegalovirus exposure and HLA in healthy donors. Repertoires were generated with immunoSEQ multiplex PCR, while TCRdb's copy carries only in-frame clones and drops some. The table has just over 65,000 clones, around 97% seen once. Sequencing was performed on PBMCs. These receptors originate from a woman under 30 in good health and CMV-seropositive.

The chain uses TRBV9 and TRBJ2-7; 8 nucleotides agree with TRBD1. This CDR3 is 13 amino acids long. The V gene's germline CDR1 is SGDLS and CDR2 YYNGEE. V lost 2 bases, J lost 8 bases, and 6 bases stayed unmatched. In nucleotides, the CDR3 is TGTGCCAGCAGCGTCGAGGCAGGGGGCAAGCAGTACTTC. This translates into CASSVEAGGKQYF.

The gene calls are TRBV9 and TRBJ2-3; a weak D match, TRBD2 (5 bases). The CDR3 extends over 15 amino acids. Germline values: CDR1 SGDLS, CDR2 YYNGEE. Trimming removed 0 bases at V and 4 bases at J, with 12 bases between. CDR3 amino acids: CASSVAGAGADTQYF. In DNA form, the CDR3 reads TGTGCCAGCAGCGTAGCGGGCGCCGGGGCAGATACGCAGTATTTT.

The rearrangement joins TRBV25-1 to TRBJ2-7; D call uncertain. The germline V gene has CDR1 MGHDK and CDR2 SYGVNS. The CDR3 covers 15 residues. Trimming cost V 1 base and J 1 base, with 11 bases left between them. DNA of the CDR3: TGTGCCAGCAGTGAATCGTCCAGAAATTCCTACGAGCAGTACTTC. This sequence encodes CASSESSRNSYEQYF.

The chain has TRBV9 and TRBJ1-1, with D possibly matching TRBD1 (5 bases). The CDR3 totals 10 residues. CDR1 and CDR2 from the germline V gene are SGDLS and YYNGEE. V lost 6 bases to trimming and J lost 5 bases, with 5 bases between them. In DNA, the CDR3 is TGTGCCAGCAAGGGGACTGAAGCTTTCTTT. Amino acids: CASKGTEAFF.

The chain carries TRBV28 and TRBJ2-2, with 10 bases aligning to TRBD1. The CDR3 is made up of 16 amino acids. J gave up 7 bases and V 5 bases, and 10 bases lay outside the gene matches. From germline, CDR1 is MDHEN and CDR2 SYDVKM. The CDR3 nucleotides read TGTGCCAGCAGTACCCCGGGACAGGGGTTAGGCGGGGAGCTGTTTTTT. It yields the protein CASSTPGQGLGGELFF.

The chain couples TRBV7-3 to TRBJ2-3; perhaps TRBD2 as D (6 bases). The germline V and J ends were trimmed by 1 base and 2 bases, with 10 bases remaining between them. CDR3 length: 15 residues. CDR1 and CDR2 (germline): SGHTA, FQGTGA. The CDR3 DNA sequence: TGTGCCAGCAGCTTAAGCGGGGACCCCACAGATACGCAGTATTTT. Protein product: CASSLSGDPTDTQYF.

The chain links TRBV19 to TRBJ2-3, with TRBD1 identical over 10 bases. The V gene's germline CDR1 is LNHDA and CDR2 SQIVND (reference sequence). CDR3 length equals 17 residues. V shed 0 bases, J shed 4 bases, and the junction held 7 bases outside the gene matches. The CDR3 DNA sequence: TGTGCCAGTAGTATAGACCCGACAGGGGGCCGGCCAGATACGCAGTATTTT. This codes for CASSIDPTGGRPDTQYF.

This clone was picked up one time. The chain is built from TRBV2 and TRBJ2-1, with 11 bases fitting TRBD2. Germline V gene sequence: CDR1 SNHLY, CDR2 FYNNEI. After removal of 6 bases from V and 7 bases from J, the junction contained 8 bases not matched to a gene. This CDR3 is 15 amino acids long. CDR3 DNA sequence: TGTGCCAGCAGATTAACTAGCGGGAGACCGAATGAGCAGTTCTTC. It yields the protein CASRLTSGRPNEQFF.

V gene TRBV19 combines with J gene TRBJ2-3; tentative D call: TRBD1 (5 bases). V gave up 5 bases and J gave up 2 bases, with 14 bases separating them. Per the germline V gene, CDR1 is LNHDA and CDR2 is SQIVND (reference sequence). This CDR3 has 15 residues. For the CDR3, the DNA is TGTGCCAGTAGTCCCGCAGGGCCAGTCACAGATACGCAGTATTTT. Protein product: CASSPAGPVTDTQYF.

This chain links TRBV7-9 with TRBJ2-5, with 10 bases matching TRBD1. The CDR3 totals 15 residues. In germline, CDR1 is SEHNR, CDR2 FQNEAQ (reference sequence). The V segment lost 5 bases and the J segment 5 bases; nucleotides outside the gene matches: 8. The CDR3 DNA sequence: TGTGCCAGCAGCCGCCGGGACAGGGGACGGGAGACCCAGTACTTC. This gives the protein CASSRRDRGRETQYF.

This clone was detected once. The rearrangement uses TRBV2 and TRBJ2-7; D unresolved. V was cut by 1 base and J by 2 bases, with 12 bases left in between. The length of the CDR3 is 15 residues. Germline assignment: CDR1 SNHLY and CDR2 FYNNEI. The CDR3 coding sequence is TGTGCCAGCAGTGAAGGCCCCGAACCTACCTACGAGCAGTACTTC. It codes for CASSEGPEPTYEQYF.

This chain connects TRBV6-6 to TRBJ2-5, with 9 bases that match TRBD1. The CDR3 length is 14 residues. V shed 6 bases and J 6 bases; nucleotides not matched to a gene: 8. The germline V gene has CDR1 MNHNY and CDR2 SVGAGI (reference sequence). The CDR3: CASRGGQGSKTQYF. The DNA of the CDR3 is TGTGCCAGCAGAGGGGGACAGGGTTCGAAGACCCAGTACTTC.

V and J are TRBV28 and TRBJ2-7; the D gene is possibly TRBD1 (5 bases). Germline loops: CDR1 MDHEN, CDR2 SYDVKM. CDR3 length: 15 amino acids. Deletions cut 4 bases from V and 4 bases from J, with 17 bases between. CDR3 nucleotides: TGTGCCAGCAGTTCTAGGGGCTTCGTGCGGTACGAGCAGTACTTC. Protein product: CASSSRGFVRYEQYF.

Details on this clone: At one of its ends the junction is not consistent with the germline gene, which may arise from a read error. V is TRBV7-7 and J is TRBJ2-6; no clear D gene. The CDR3 sequence is 16 residues long. CDR1 is SSHAT, CDR2 FNYEAQ, per germline (reference sequence). The CDR3 protein is CASSYPEGAGANVLTF. The CDR3 DNA reads as TGTGCTAGCAGCTACCCGGAAGGAGCTGGGGCCAACGTCCTGACTTTC.

The V call is TRBV29-1, the J call TRBJ2-2; TRBD2 is a possible D gene (5 bases). There are 13 residues in the CDR3. The germline V and J ends were trimmed by 7 bases and 4 bases, with 13 bases remaining between them. CDR1 is SQVTM, CDR2 ANQGSEA, per germline. CDR3 region: CSARGQATGELFF. Written as DNA, the CDR3 is TGCAGCGCTCGGGGTCAGGCCACCGGGGAGCTGTTTTTT.

The chain joins TRBV27 to TRBJ2-7, with 7 bases lining up with TRBD1. V trimming: 4 bases; J trimming: 2 bases; junction bases outside the gene matches: 8. Germline V gene data show CDR1 as MNHEY and CDR2 as SMNVEV (reference sequence). The CDR3 runs 15 residues. The CDR3 is CASSSYRDSPYEQYF. DNA for the CDR3: TGTGCCAGCAGTTCATACAGGGACAGCCCCTACGAGCAGTACTTC.

The CDR3 region has the DNA TGTGCCAGCAGCCCTACCGGTAGCGGGAGAGCATACGAGCAGTACTTC. Its protein product is CASSPTGSGRAYEQYF. This sequence joins TRBV5-4 and TRBJ2-7; 9 bases agree with TRBD2. J was trimmed by 4 bases and V by 4 bases; bases with no gene match: 12. CDR1 is SGHNT, CDR2 YYREEE, per germline (reference sequence). The CDR3 is 16 amino acids.

The chain combines TRBV5-1 with TRBJ2-3, with 7 bases identical to TRBD1. CDR1 is SGHRS and CDR2 is YFSETQ in the germline V gene. Unmatched junction bases numbered 2, after V lost 1 base and J lost 3 bases. The CDR3 spans 14 residues. The CDR3 is CASSLTGVTDTQYF. CDR3 bases: TGCGCCAGCAGCTTGACAGGGGTTACAGATACGCAGTATTTT.

The CDR3 region is CASSLDSSAWNNEQFF. In DNA form, the CDR3 reads TGTGCCAGCAGCTTAGACTCTAGCGCGTGGAACAATGAGCAGTTCTTC. V and J are TRBV7-6 and TRBJ2-1; D is possibly TRBD2 (6 bases). Germline loops: CDR1 SGHVS, CDR2 FNYEAQ. The CDR3 has 16 residues. Deletions cut 1 base from V and 5 bases from J, with 15 bases between.

The chain uses TRBV10-3 and TRBJ2-1; TRBD2 matches 7 bases. Germline CDR1 reads ENHRY; CDR2 reads SYGVKD. The CDR3 contains 16 residues. V lost 6 bases and J lost 0; bases outside the gene matches: 8. The CDR3 DNA follows: TGTGCCATCAGCGGCGGGGGTCCGAGCTCCTACAATGAGCAGTTCTTC. It specifies CAISGGGPSSYNEQFF.

V and J are TRBV9 and TRBJ2-1, with 8 bases identical to TRBD2. V was pared by 3 bases and J by 2 bases, with 4 bases of the junction left unmatched. The CDR3 totals 15 residues. The germline V gene has CDR1 SGDLS and CDR2 YYNGEE. This CDR3 is CASSAREGTYNEQFF. CDR3 DNA: TGTGCCAGCAGCGCCCGGGAGGGAACCTACAATGAGCAGTTCTTC. The full variable domain, its missing parts supplied by reference TRBV9 and TRBJ2-1, is DSGVTQTPKHLITATGQRVTLRCSPRSGDLSVYWYQQSLDQGLQFLIQYYNGEERAKGNILERFSAQQFPDLHSELNLSSLELGDSALYFCASSAREGTYNEQFFGPGTRLTVL.

The rearrangement joins TRBV28 to TRBJ2-5, with D perhaps TRBD2 (6 bases). CDR1 and CDR2 from the germline V gene are MDHEN and SYDVKM. Trimming took off 4 bases at V and 5 bases at J, with 20 bases between the two ends. There are 16 residues in the CDR3. CDR3 coding DNA: TGTGCCAGCAGTTCAGTTCGGGGCGGGAAATTGGAGACCCAGTACTTC. Translation gives CASSSVRGGKLETQYF. The full variable domain, in which reference TRBV28 and TRBJ2-5 provide the parts outside the CDR3, is DVKVTQSSRYLVKRTGEKVFLECVQDMDHENMFWYRQDPGLGLRLIYFSYDVKMKEKGDIPEGYSVSREKKERFSLILESASTNQTSMYLCASSSVRGGKLETQYFGPGTRLLVL.

V and J are TRBV28 and TRBJ2-7, with D possibly matching TRBD1 (5 bases). Germline CDR1 is MDHEN and CDR2 is SYDVKM. The CDR3 runs to 12 residues. Between the trimmed V and J ends, which lost 7 bases and 0 bases, there was a span of 7 bases. CDR3 nucleotide sequence: TGTGCCAGCACGGACACCTCCTACGAGCAGTACTTC. It specifies CASTDTSYEQYF.

The chain links TRBV9 to TRBJ2-7, with TRBD2 matching over 10 bases. With 4 bases clipped from V and 6 bases from J, the junction kept 10 bases outside the gene matches. Germline V gene data show CDR1 as SGDLS and CDR2 as YYNGEE. This CDR3 region has 15 residues. CDR3 nucleotide sequence: TGTGCCAGCAGCTCCGGGGGACTAGCGACGGCCGAGCAGTACTTC. Its protein is CASSSGGLATAEQYF.

V and J are TRBV5-1 and TRBJ2-1; D may be TRBD2 (5 bases). This CDR3 contains 16 residues. The ends were cut back, 0 bases at V and 0 bases at J, with 10 bases in the middle. Germline assignment: CDR1 SGHRS and CDR2 YFSETQ. CDR3 region: CASSLGTRSSYNEQFF. CDR3 DNA: TGCGCCAGCAGCTTGGGGACTCGCAGCTCCTACAATGAGCAGTTCTTC. Full variable domain (remainder filled in from reference TRBV5-1 and TRBJ2-1): KAGVTQTPRYLIKTRGQQVTLSCSPISGHRSVSWYQQTPGQGLQFLFEYFSETQRNKGNFPGRFSGRQFSNSRSEMNVSTLELGDSALYLCASSLGTRSSYNEQFFGPGTRLTVL.

In DNA, the CDR3 is TGTGCCAGCAGTGACAGGGTCGAGCAGTACTTC. Amino acids: CASSDRVEQYF. The chain combines TRBV28 with TRBJ2-7; 7 bases are shared with TRBD1. The V gene's germline CDR1 is MDHEN and CDR2 SYDVKM. Losses at the gene ends were 5 bases for V and 6 bases for J; bases not matched to a gene: 1. The CDR3 sequence is 11 residues long.

This sequence joins TRBV30 and TRBJ2-3; D gene ambiguous. Looked up from germline, CDR1 is GTSNPN and CDR2 is SVGIG (reference sequence). This CDR3 is 14 amino acids long. Trimming took off 2 bases at V and 9 bases at J, with 18 bases between the two ends. In DNA form, the CDR3 reads TGTGCCTGGAGTTCGACTCGATTCTTACGGACGCAGTATTTT. It encodes CAWSSTRFLRTQYF.